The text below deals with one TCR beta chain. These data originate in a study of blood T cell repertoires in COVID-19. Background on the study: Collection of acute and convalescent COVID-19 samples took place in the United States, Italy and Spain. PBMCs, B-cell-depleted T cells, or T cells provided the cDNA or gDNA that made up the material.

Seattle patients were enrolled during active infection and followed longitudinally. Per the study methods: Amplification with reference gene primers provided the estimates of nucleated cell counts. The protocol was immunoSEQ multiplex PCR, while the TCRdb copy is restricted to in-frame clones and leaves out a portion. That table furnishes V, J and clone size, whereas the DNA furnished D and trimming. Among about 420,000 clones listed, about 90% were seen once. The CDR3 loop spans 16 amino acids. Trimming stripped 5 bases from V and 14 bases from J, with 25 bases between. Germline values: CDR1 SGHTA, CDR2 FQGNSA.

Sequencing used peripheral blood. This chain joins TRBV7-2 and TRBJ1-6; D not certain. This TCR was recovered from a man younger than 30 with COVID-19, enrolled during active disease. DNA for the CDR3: TGTGCCAGCAGCGCCACCAACTTGGGAAGCGGCAGATCCCTCCACTTT. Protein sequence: CASSATNLGSGRSLHF.